Presented here are 2 T cell receptor beta chains from one specimen sequenced in a study of identical twins. MiXCR, applied by TCRdb to the 5' RACE reads, yields one record per CDR3 protein. Of 500,000 to 700,000 distinct CDR3 sequences listed, around 7.5% were seen once; the top ten hold over 1.5%. This same sample was also taken into another study, of yellow fever vaccine responses in identical twins.

Sequencing was carried out using PBMCs. The receptors come from a woman aged 18 to 35 in good health.

This clonotype has at least ten counts. This rearrangement joins TRBV29-1 to TRBJ2-1, with no clear D. Trimming left V 5 bases short and J 8 bases short, with 16 bases between. This CDR3 is 13 amino acids long. Per germline, CDR1 SQVTM and CDR2 ANQGSEA. The CDR3, as DNA: TGCAGCGTTCAAGGTGGGGTTGTACATGAGCAGTTCTTC. Translated: CSVQGGVVHEQFF.

At least ten counts were recorded for this clonotype. This rearrangement joins TRBV11-2 to TRBJ2-2; D possibly corresponds to TRBD2 (5 bases). Trimming pared 7 bases from V and 4 bases from J, leaving 19 bases between. The CDR3 consists of 16 residues. Germline V CDR1 and CDR2: SGHAT, FQNNGV. In DNA form, the CDR3 reads TGTGCCAGCAAAACGGGATGGCTCGCGTCCACCGGGGAGCTGTTTTTT. It translates to CASKTGWLASTGELFF.